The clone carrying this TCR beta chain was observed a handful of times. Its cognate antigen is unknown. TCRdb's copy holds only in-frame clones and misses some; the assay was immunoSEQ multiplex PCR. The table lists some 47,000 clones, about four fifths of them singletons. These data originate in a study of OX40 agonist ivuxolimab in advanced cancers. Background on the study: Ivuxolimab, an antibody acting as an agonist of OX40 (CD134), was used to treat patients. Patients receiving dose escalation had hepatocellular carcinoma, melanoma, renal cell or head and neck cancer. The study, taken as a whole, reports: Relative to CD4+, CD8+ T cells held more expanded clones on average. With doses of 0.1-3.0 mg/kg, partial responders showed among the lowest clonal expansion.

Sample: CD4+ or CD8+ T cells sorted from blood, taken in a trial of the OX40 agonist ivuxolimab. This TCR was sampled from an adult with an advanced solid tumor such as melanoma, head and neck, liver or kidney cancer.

The CDR3 DNA reads as TGTGCCAGCAGCCGGACAGTATATAGCAATCAGCCCCAGCATTTT. It specifies CASSRTVYSNQPQHF. V is TRBV6-5 and J is TRBJ1-5; D perhaps matches TRBD1 (6 bases). The germline gives CDR1 MNHEY, CDR2 SVGAGI. The CDR3 totals 15 residues. Trimming pared 6 bases from V and 0 bases from J, leaving 12 bases between.